The 10 T cell receptor beta chains presented below share a single source sample, sequenced in a study of control samples from healthy donors and cancer patients. The table came from immunoSEQ multiplex PCR; TCRdb's copy has only in-frame clones and leaves some out. The table lists 99,000 or so clones, about 83% of them singletons. Material: blood. These TCRs come from a woman between 50 and 59 years old in good health.

This chain joins TRBV3-1 (or the pseudogene TRBV3-2) and TRBJ1-6; D is uncertain. CDR3 length equals 14 residues. Per the germline V gene, CDR1 is LGHDT and CDR2 is YNNKEL (reference sequence). The V end was cut by 3 bases, the J end by 1 base, with 4 bases between. The CDR3 nucleotides are TGTGCCAGCAGCCAGACATCCTATAATTCACCCCTCCACTTT. Encoded protein: CASSQTSYNSPLHF.

A few counts support this clone. The V and J genes are TRBV24-1 and TRBJ2-3; 10 nucleotides line up with TRBD2. The CDR3 contains 18 residues. J lost 4 bases, V lost 5 bases, and 14 bases had no gene match. Germline CDR1 is KGHDR and CDR2 is SFDVKD. The DNA for the CDR3 is TGTGCCACCAGTGCCTTGGGTAGGCTAGCGGGGGCGGCAGATACGCAGTATTTT. It translates to CATSALGRLAGAADTQYF.

V gene TRBV7-2 combines with J gene TRBJ2-7; the D is unclear. The CDR3 loop spans 11 amino acids. V lost 4 bases to trimming and J lost 9 bases, with 10 bases between them. CDR1 SGHTA and CDR2 FQGNSA come from the germline V gene. This chain's CDR3 is CASSWFGLQYF. CDR3 DNA sequence: TGTGCCAGCAGCTGGTTTGGTCTGCAGTACTTC.

The chain carries TRBV4-1 and TRBJ2-7; 10 nucleotides agree with TRBD2. Per the germline V gene, CDR1 is MGHRA and CDR2 is YSYEKL. The CDR3 consists of 16 residues. V gave up 1 base and J gave up 7 bases; unmatched junction bases: 10. CDR3: CASSQVQLAGAAEQYF. CDR3 bases: TGCGCCAGCAGCCAAGTTCAGCTAGCGGGGGCGGCTGAGCAGTACTTC.

The chain uses TRBV11-3 and TRBJ2-1; 9 nucleotides align to TRBD1. The CDR3 sequence is 14 residues long. Trimming at V came to 2 bases and at J to 9 bases, leaving 5 bases not matched to a gene. The V gene's germline CDR1 is SGHNT and CDR2 YENEEA. The CDR3: CASSLNRGLSEQFF. CDR3 in DNA: TGTGCCAGCAGCTTAAACAGGGGGCTAAGTGAGCAGTTCTTC.

The V gene is TRBV4-2, the J gene TRBJ2-7, with a tentative D call TRBD2 (6 bases). V lost 0 bases to trimming and J lost 2 bases, with 14 bases between them. There are 16 residues in the CDR3. Germline lookup yields CDR1 LGHNA and CDR2 YNFKEQ. The CDR3 DNA follows: TGTGCCAGCAGCCAAGATCCGGGGGAGTTAGCCTACGAGCAGTACTTC. Residues: CASSQDPGELAYEQYF.

CDR3 sequence reads: CASSQLRQGASYGYTF. For the CDR3, the DNA is TGTGCCAGCAGCCAGCTTAGGCAGGGGGCCTCCTATGGCTACACCTTC. The chain couples TRBV4-2 to TRBJ1-2; 8 positions agree with TRBD1. The length of the CDR3 is 16 residues. The J segment lost 4 bases and the V segment lost 3 bases, leaving 10 bases of the junction unmatched. The germline CDR1 and CDR2 sequences are LGHNA and YNFKEQ.

The chain is built from TRBV7-2 and TRBJ2-3, with 8 bases identical to TRBD2. The junction had 9 bases not matched to a gene; V was cut back by 1 base and J by 3 bases. The CDR3 consists of 17 residues. Looked up from germline, CDR1 is SGHTA and CDR2 is FQGNSA. CDR3 nucleotides: TGTGCCAGCAGCTTAGTACCAGCGGGGGCCAAAACAGATACGCAGTATTTT. Translated: CASSLVPAGAKTDTQYF.

This CDR3 is CASSSGPGVWTEAFF. CDR3 nucleotide sequence: TGTGCCAGCAGCTCTGGACCGGGGGTTTGGACTGAAGCTTTCTTT. The V call is TRBV7-6, the J call TRBJ1-1; tentative D call: TRBD1 (5 bases). The germline V and J ends were trimmed by 4 bases and 5 bases, with 17 bases remaining between them. The CDR3 runs to 15 residues. Germline V gene lookup returns CDR1 SGHVS and CDR2 FNYEAQ.

The chain is built from TRBV4-2 and TRBJ2-3; 9 bases are a match to TRBD2. J gave up 4 bases and V 6 bases, and 8 bases lay outside the gene matches. CDR3 length equals 15 residues. Germline V gene sequence: CDR1 LGHNA, CDR2 YNFKEQ. The chain's CDR3 is CASRGASGNADTQYF. The CDR3 nucleotides read TGTGCCAGCAGAGGGGCTAGCGGGAACGCAGATACGCAGTATTTT.